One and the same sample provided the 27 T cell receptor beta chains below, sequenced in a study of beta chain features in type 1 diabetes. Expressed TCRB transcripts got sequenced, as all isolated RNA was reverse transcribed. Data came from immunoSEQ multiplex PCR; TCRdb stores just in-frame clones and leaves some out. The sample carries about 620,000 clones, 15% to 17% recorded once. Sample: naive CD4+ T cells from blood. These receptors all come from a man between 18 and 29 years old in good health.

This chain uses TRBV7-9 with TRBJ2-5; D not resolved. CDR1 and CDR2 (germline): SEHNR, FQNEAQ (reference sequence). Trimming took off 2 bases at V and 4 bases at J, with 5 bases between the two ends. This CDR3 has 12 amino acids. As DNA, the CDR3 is TGTGCCAGCAGCTTAACGGCAGAGACCCAGTACTTC. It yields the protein CASSLTAETQYF.

The CDR3 DNA sequence: TGCAGCGTGGTGGACGGAGCCTACGAGCAGTACTTC. Translation: CSVVDGAYEQYF. V and J are TRBV29-1 and TRBJ2-5; D is unresolved. The J call is in doubt because the DNA end fits TRBJ2-7 better. Germline V CDR1 and CDR2: SQVTM, ANQGSEA. The CDR3 has 12 residues.

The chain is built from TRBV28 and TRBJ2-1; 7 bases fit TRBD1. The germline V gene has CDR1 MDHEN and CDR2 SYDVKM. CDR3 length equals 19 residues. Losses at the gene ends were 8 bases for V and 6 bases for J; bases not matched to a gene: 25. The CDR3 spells CASERGRLDWTAYGNEQFF. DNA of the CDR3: TGTGCCAGCGAAAGGGGGCGGTTGGACTGGACGGCCTACGGCAATGAGCAGTTCTTC.

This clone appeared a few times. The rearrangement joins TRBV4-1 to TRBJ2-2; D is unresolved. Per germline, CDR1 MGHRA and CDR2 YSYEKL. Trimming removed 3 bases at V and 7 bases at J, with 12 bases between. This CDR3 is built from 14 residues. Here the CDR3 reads CASSQFTPVGELFF. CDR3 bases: TGCGCCAGCAGCCAGTTTACCCCAGTCGGGGAGCTGTTTTTT.

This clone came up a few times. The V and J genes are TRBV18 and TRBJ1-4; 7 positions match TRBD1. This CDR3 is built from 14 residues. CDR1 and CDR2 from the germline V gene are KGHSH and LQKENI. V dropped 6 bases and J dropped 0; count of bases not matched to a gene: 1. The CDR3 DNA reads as TGTGCCAGCTCGGGACAGACAACTAATGAAAAACTGTTTTTT. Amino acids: CASSGQTTNEKLFF. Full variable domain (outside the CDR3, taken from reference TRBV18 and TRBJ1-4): NAGVMQNPRHLVRRRGQEARLRCSPMKGHSHVYWYRQLPEEGLKFMVYLQKENIIDESGMPKERFSAEFPKEGPSILRIQQVVRGDSAAYFCASSGQTTNEKLFFGSGTQLSVL.

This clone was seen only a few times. CDR3 sequence (DNA): TGTGCCAGCAGTGAAAGCCCCAGCGGGGGATACAATGAGCAGTTCTTC. It translates to CASSESPSGGYNEQFF. This chain links TRBV2 with TRBJ2-1; 8 bases map to TRBD2. Germline V gene data show CDR1 as SNHLY and CDR2 as FYNNEI. This CDR3 is built from 16 residues. V lost 2 bases to trimming and J lost 4 bases; unmatched junction nucleotides: 7.

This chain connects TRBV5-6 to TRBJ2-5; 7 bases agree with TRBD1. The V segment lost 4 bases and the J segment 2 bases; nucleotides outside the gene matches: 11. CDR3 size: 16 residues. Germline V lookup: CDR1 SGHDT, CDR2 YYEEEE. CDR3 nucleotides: TGTGCCAGCAGCCATTGGGCACAGGGGCCACAAGAGACCCAGTACTTC. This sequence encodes CASSHWAQGPQETQYF.

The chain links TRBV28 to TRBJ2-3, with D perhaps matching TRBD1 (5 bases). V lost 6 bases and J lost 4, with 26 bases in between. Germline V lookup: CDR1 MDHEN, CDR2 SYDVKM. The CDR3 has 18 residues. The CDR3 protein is CASSHAWLGQGWADTQYF. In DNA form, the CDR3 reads TGTGCCAGCAGCCACGCCTGGTTGGGGCAGGGCTGGGCAGATACGCAGTATTTT.

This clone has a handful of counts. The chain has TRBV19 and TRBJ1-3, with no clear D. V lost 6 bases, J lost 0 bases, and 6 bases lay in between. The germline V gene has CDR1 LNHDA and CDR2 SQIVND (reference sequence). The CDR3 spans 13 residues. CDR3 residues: CASRESSGNTIYF. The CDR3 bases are TGTGCCAGTAGAGAGAGCTCTGGAAACACCATATATTTT.

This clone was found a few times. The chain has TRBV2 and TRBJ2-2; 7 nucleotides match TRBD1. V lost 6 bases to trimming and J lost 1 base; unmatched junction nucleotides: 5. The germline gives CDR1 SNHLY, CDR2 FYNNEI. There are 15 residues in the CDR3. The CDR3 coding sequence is TGTGCCAGCAGCCCTAGGACAGGGAACACCGGGGAGCTGTTTTTT. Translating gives CASSPRTGNTGELFF.

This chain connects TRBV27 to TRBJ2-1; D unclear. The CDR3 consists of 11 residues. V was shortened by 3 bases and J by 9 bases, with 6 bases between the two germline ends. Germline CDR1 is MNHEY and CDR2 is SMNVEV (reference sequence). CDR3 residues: CASSFTGEQFF. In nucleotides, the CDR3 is TGTGCCAGCAGTTTCACGGGTGAGCAGTTCTTC.

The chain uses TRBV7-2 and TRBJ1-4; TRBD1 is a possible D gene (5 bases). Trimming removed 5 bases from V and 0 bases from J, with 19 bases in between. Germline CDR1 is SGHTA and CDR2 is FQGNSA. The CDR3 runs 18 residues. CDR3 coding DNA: TGTGCCAGCAGCCGGAAGGGGACGGCGAGCGCAACTAATGAAAAACTGTTTTTT. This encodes CASSRKGTASATNEKLFF.

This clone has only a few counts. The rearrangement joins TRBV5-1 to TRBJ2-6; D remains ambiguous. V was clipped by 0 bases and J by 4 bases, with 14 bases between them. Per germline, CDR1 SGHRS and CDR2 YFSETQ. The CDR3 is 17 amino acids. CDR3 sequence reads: CASSLAGPPVGANVLTF. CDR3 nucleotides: TGCGCCAGCAGCTTGGCGGGTCCCCCGGTAGGGGCCAACGTCCTGACTTTC.

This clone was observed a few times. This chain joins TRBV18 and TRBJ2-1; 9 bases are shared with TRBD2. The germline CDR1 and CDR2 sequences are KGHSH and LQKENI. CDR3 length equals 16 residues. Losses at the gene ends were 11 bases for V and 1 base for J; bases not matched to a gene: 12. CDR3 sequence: CASNEAGGVSYNEQFF. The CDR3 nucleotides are TGTGCCTCCAACGAGGCGGGAGGGGTATCCTACAATGAGCAGTTCTTC.

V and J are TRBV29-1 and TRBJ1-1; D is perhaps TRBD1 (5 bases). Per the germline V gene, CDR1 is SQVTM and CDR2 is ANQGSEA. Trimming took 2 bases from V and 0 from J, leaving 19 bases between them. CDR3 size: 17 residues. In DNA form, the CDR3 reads TGCAGCGTTGAATATCGGCTGGGTCGAGGGGTGAACACTGAAGCTTTCTTT. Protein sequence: CSVEYRLGRGVNTEAFF.

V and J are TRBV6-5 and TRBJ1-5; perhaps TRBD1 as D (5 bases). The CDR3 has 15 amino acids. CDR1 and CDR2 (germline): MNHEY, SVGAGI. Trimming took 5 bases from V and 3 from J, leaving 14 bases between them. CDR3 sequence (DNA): TGTGCCAGCAGTCCCGTACAGGTAGTCAATCAGCCCCAGCATTTT. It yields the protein CASSPVQVVNQPQHF.

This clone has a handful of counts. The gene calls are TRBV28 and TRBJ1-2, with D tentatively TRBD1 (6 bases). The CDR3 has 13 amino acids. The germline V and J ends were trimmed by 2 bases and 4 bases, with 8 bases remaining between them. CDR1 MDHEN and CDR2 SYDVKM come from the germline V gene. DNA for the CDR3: TGTGCCAGCAGTTTAAAACAGGGCTATGGCTACACCTTC. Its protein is CASSLKQGYGYTF.

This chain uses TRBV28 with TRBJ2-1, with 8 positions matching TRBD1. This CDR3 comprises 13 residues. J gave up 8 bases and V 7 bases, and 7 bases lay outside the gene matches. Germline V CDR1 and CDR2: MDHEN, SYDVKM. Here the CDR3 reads CASKRRGPDEQFF. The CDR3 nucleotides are TGTGCCAGCAAGCGCAGGGGGCCCGATGAGCAGTTCTTC.

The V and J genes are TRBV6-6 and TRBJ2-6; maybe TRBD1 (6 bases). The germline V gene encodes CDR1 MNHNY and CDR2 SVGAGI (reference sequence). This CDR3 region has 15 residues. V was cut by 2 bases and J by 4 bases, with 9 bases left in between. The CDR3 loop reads CASSYRGTGANVLTF. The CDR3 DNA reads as TGTGCCAGCAGTTACAGGGGGACCGGGGCCAACGTCCTGACTTTC.

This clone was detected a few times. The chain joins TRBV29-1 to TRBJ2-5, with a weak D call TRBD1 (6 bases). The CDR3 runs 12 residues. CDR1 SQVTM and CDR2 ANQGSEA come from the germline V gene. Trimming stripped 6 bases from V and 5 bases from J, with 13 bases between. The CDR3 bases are TGCAGCGTCGTAGGGGGTGGGGAGACCCAGTACTTC. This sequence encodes CSVVGGGETQYF.

Written as DNA, the CDR3 is TGTGCCACCAGCAGAGATCCGACCTGGGGAGTACAAGAGACCCAGTACTTC. It encodes CATSRDPTWGVQETQYF. The chain combines TRBV15 with TRBJ2-5; D is perhaps TRBD2 (5 bases). This CDR3 is 17 amino acids long. The ends were cut back, 0 bases at V and 2 bases at J, with 16 bases in the middle. CDR1 and CDR2 (germline): LNHNV, YYDKDF (reference sequence).

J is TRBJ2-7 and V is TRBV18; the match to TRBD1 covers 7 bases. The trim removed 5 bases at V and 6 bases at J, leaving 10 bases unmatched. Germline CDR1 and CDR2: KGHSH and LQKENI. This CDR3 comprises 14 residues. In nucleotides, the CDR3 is TGTGCCAGCTCAGCCCTTAGGGCAGGGGGCGAGCAGTACTTC. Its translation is CASSALRAGGEQYF.

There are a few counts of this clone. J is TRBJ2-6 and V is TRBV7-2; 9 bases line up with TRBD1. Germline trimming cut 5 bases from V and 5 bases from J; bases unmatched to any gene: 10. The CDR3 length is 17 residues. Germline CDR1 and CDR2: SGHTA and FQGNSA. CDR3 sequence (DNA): TGTGCCAGCAGCCCAAGGGGGACAGGGAATTGGGCCAACGTCCTGACTTTC. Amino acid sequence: CASSPRGTGNWANVLTF.

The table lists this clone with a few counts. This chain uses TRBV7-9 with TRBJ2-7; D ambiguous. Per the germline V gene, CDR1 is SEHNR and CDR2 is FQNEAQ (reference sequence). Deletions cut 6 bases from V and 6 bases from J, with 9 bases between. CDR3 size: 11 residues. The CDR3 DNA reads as TGTGCCAGCAGTTGGACCTTCGAGCAGTACTTC. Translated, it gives CASSWTFEQYF.

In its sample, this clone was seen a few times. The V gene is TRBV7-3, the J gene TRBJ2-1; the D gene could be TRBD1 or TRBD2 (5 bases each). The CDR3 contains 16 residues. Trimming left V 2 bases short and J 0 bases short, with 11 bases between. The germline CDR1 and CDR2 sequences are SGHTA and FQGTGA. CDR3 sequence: CASSLGTRSSYNEQFF. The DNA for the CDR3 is TGTGCCAGCAGCTTAGGGACCAGGAGCTCCTACAATGAGCAGTTCTTC.

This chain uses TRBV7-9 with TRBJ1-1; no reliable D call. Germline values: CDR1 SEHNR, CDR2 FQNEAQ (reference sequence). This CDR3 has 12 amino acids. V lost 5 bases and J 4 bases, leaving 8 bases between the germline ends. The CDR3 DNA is TGTGCCAGCAGCGAAAGGGTCACTGAAGCTTTCTTT. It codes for CASSERVTEAFF. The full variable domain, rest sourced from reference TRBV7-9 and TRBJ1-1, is DTGVSQNPRHKITKRGQNVTFRCDPISEHNRLYWYRQTLGQGPEFLTYFQNEAQLEKSRLLSDRFSAERPKGSFSTLEIQRTEQGDSAMYLCASSERVTEAFFGQGTRLTVV.

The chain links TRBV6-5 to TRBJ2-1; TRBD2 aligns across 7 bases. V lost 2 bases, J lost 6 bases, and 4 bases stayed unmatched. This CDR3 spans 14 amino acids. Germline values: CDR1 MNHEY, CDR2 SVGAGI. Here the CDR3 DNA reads TGTGCCAGCAGTTACGCCGCGGGGGTCAATGAGCAGTTCTTC. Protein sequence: CASSYAAGVNEQFF.